This T cell receptor (beta chain) derives from a study of beta chain features in type 1 diabetes. In total, each donor contributed a single heparinised blood draw that averaged about 110 mL. Isolated RNA was reverse transcribed in full, so expressed TCRB transcripts were sequenced. Generated by immunoSEQ multiplex PCR, the TCRdb table keeps only in-frame clones and is missing some. The table shows around 280,000 clones, with 8% occurring only once. Points from the study as a whole: Patients with type 1 diabetes carried fewer insertions and had more deletions at their VDJ junctions.

Trimming took 5 bases from V and 2 from J, leaving 12 bases between them. In germline, CDR1 is SGHTA, CDR2 FQGNSA. The CDR3 is made up of 14 amino acids. This clone has only a few counts. Its specificity is unknown. Sequencing used central memory CD4+ T cells from blood. The sequence was obtained from a woman under 30 in good health. The rearrangement links TRBV7-2 to TRBJ1-2, with D possibly matching TRBD1 (6 bases). CDR3 bases: TGTGCCAGCAGCCAGGACAGAACAAACTATGGCTACACCTTC. This translates into CASSQDRTNYGYTF. Together with reference TRBV7-2 and TRBJ1-2, the CDR3 gives the full variable domain: GAGVSQSPSNKVTEKGKDVELRCDPISGHTALYWYRQSLGQGLEFLIYFQGNSAPDKSGLPSDRFSAERTGGSVSTLTIQRTQQEDSAVYLCASSQDRTNYGYTFGSGTRLTVV.